Shown below are 10 T cell receptor beta chains from a single sample sequenced in a study of shared clonotypes between healthy human individuals. The table came from immunoSEQ multiplex PCR; TCRdb's copy has only in-frame clones and leaves some out. The sample has 550,000 to 700,000 clones; 55% to 85% are singletons. Sample: memory CD4+ T cells sorted from blood. The subset here: CD45RA-negative fraction. Receptors were obtained from a woman in her thirties in good health.

The chain joins TRBV30 to TRBJ1-2; 7 positions match TRBD1. V shed 1 base, J shed 3 bases, and the junction held 5 bases outside the gene matches. The CDR3 runs 14 residues. Germline loops: CDR1 GTSNPN, CDR2 SVGIG (reference sequence). The CDR3 reads CAWSAGTVDYGYTF. The CDR3 nucleotides read TGTGCCTGGAGTGCCGGGACAGTGGACTATGGCTACACCTTC. Drawing the rest from reference TRBV30 and TRBJ1-2, the complete variable domain is SQTIHQWPATLVQPVGSPLSLECTVEGTSNPNLYWYRQAAGRGLQLLFYSVGIGQISSEVPQNLSASRPQDRQFILSSKKLLLSDSGFYLCAWSAGTVDYGYTFGSGTRLTVV.

V is TRBV5-4 and J is TRBJ2-6; D possibly matches TRBD1 or TRBD2 (5 bases each). The CDR3 covers 15 residues. Trimming removed 2 bases at V and 1 base at J, with 7 bases between. Germline CDR1 SGHNT, CDR2 YYREEE (reference sequence). The CDR3 DNA follows: TGTGCCAGCAGCTTTTGGGGGTCTGGGGCCAACGTCCTGACTTTC. It codes for CASSFWGSGANVLTF.

V usage is TRBV29-1 and J usage is TRBJ2-1, with D possibly TRBD1 on 6 matching bases. Germline loops: CDR1 SQVTM, CDR2 ANQGSEA. V was shortened by 6 bases and J by 8 bases, with 20 bases between the two germline ends. The CDR3 runs 14 residues. The CDR3 region is CSVDYRVGLYEQFF. CDR3 in DNA: TGCAGCGTAGACTACAGGGTAGGTTTGTATGAGCAGTTCTTC.

CDR3 coding DNA: TGTGCCAGTAGTGCGGGGACCGCCGGGACCAACGTCCTGACTTTC. Translated: CASSAGTAGTNVLTF. This chain connects TRBV19 to TRBJ2-6; D may be TRBD2 (6 bases). The CDR3 runs 15 residues. Germline V CDR1 and CDR2: LNHDA, SQIVND (reference sequence). Trimming cost V 5 bases and J 8 bases, with 16 bases left between them.

The CDR3 DNA sequence: TGTGCCAGCAGCGATGGACTGAGCGGGACCAATGAAAAACTGTTTTTT. Its translation: CASSDGLSGTNEKLFF. The chain couples TRBV7-2 to TRBJ1-4; possibly TRBD1 for D (5 bases). This CDR3 is 16 amino acids long. Germline V CDR1 and CDR2: SGHTA, FQGNSA. With 5 bases removed from V and 5 bases from J, the gap between germline ends came to 18 bases.

Note on this clone: The sample contains more than one DNA sequence encoding this CDR3. The chain carries TRBV7-2 and TRBJ2-5, with D possibly TRBD2 on 6 matching bases. Trimming pared 5 bases from V and 3 bases from J, leaving 13 bases between. Germline CDR1 SGHTA, CDR2 FQGNSA. This CDR3 contains 14 residues. CDR3 sequence (DNA): TGTGCCAGCAGCCTTAATAGCGGCGAAGAGACCCAGTACTTC. It specifies CASSLNSGEETQYF.

The chain combines TRBV6-6 with TRBJ1-2, with D uncertain. V lost 2 bases and J lost 4, with 14 bases in between. The CDR3 has 15 residues. Germline CDR1 is MNHNY and CDR2 is SVGAGI (reference sequence). The CDR3 DNA reads TGTGCCAGCAGTTACAGCGGGGTGCGGTTCTATGGCTACACCTTC. Encoded protein: CASSYSGVRFYGYTF.

This chain uses TRBV2 with TRBJ2-3; the match to TRBD2 covers 7 bases. Germline-derived CDR1 and CDR2 are SNHLY and FYNNEI. CDR3 length equals 14 residues. V was clipped by 7 bases and J by 5 bases; unmatched bases: 9. Here the CDR3 DNA reads TGTGCCAGCAAGAAAGGACTAGGGCGAGATACGCAGTATTTT. Translation gives CASKKGLGRDTQYF.

Of note for this clone: It differs at one base from a far larger clone, so likely a read error. This chain links TRBV7-2 with TRBJ2-7, with unresolved D. Germline lookup yields CDR1 SGHTA and CDR2 FQGNSA. The CDR3 totals 12 residues. The ends were cut back, 4 bases at V and 0 bases at J, with 4 bases in the middle. The CDR3 nucleotides read TGTGCCAGCAGCTCGAGCTCCTACGAGCAGTACTTC. It is translated as CASSSSSYEQYF.

The chain couples TRBV6-1 to TRBJ2-7; the D is unclear. Trimming took off 3 bases at V and 5 bases at J, with 11 bases between the two ends. Germline V lookup: CDR1 MNHNS, CDR2 SASEGT. The CDR3 is made up of 13 amino acids. CDR3 loop: CASSDPDRNEQYF. The CDR3 nucleotides are TGTGCCAGCAGTGATCCGGACCGGAACGAGCAGTACTTC.